This T cell receptor (beta chain) came from a study of PD-1 blockade in classical Hodgkin lymphoma. Study-wide results and caveats: Complete responders' diversity at baseline resembled that of newly diagnosed patients.

Every patient experienced relapse after autologous stem cell transplantation, and brentuximab vedotin exposure varied. The CDR3 runs to 14 residues. Germline assignment: CDR1 MNHNS and CDR2 SASEGT. The V gene end was trimmed by 2 bases and the J gene end by 4 bases; junction bases not matched to a gene: 1. A word on this clone: Antigen: not known.

Sequencing used immunoSEQ multiplex PCR; TCRdb keeps in-frame clones, though not all of them. The sample has fewer than 80,000 clones, around 75% seen once. The rearrangement uses TRBV6-1 and TRBJ1-3, with 8 bases matching TRBD1. The sequencing used peripheral blood mononuclear cells (PBMCs), collected before the second cycle of nivolumab. This clonotype was sampled from a human donor with classical Hodgkin lymphoma. The CDR3 coding sequence is TGTGCCAGCAGTGAACAGGGGGCGGGAAACACCATATATTTT. It specifies CASSEQGAGNTIYF.